The rows below give T cell receptor beta chains drawn from one sample of a study of blood T cell repertoires in COVID-19. The protocol was immunoSEQ multiplex PCR, while the TCRdb copy is restricted to in-frame clones and leaves out a portion. Here the sample spans about 370,000 clones, 80% to 90% being singletons. Material: PBMCs or T cells enriched from blood (not recorded which). All receptors derive from a man younger than 35 who had recovered from COVID-19. Each CDR3 is given without its conserved first and last residue. Each record gives: D gene, V gene, CDR3 protein. D genes are given only for firm matches.

d_gene: TRBD2; v_gene: TRBV28; CDR3aa: ASSLIAGGRYNEQF
d_gene: -; v_gene: TRBV6-1; CDR3aa: ASSEVVETQY
d_gene: -; v_gene: TRBV9; CDR3aa: ASSDRTGNSPLH
d_gene: -; v_gene: TRBV6-5; CDR3aa: ASSYTGTPYEQY
d_gene: TRBD2; v_gene: TRBV9; CDR3aa: ASSVVAGLSYNEQF
d_gene: -; v_gene: TRBV18; CDR3aa: ASSRRLANTGELF
d_gene: TRBD1; v_gene: TRBV28; CDR3aa: ASSPPPLQGAYEQY
d_gene: -; v_gene: TRBV5-1; CDR3aa: ASSLERLGSSYNEQF
d_gene: -; v_gene: TRBV2; CDR3aa: ASRAKPGVSEAF
d_gene: TRBD2; v_gene: TRBV7-9; CDR3aa: ASSLHGGEGTDTQY
d_gene: -; v_gene: TRBV27; CDR3aa: ASSPDSLGQPQH
d_gene: TRBD2; v_gene: TRBV3-1/TRBV3-2; CDR3aa: ASSQAGTSGSNEQF
d_gene: TRBD1; v_gene: TRBV28; CDR3aa: ASSLPPGQTYTIY
d_gene: -; v_gene: TRBV5-1; CDR3aa: ASSLGGIYTDTQY
d_gene: -; v_gene: TRBV28; CDR3aa: ASSLPTYGNIQY
d_gene: -; v_gene: TRBV2; CDR3aa: ASKVRLEGGYT
d_gene: TRBD1; v_gene: TRBV6-5; CDR3aa: ASSYGTETYEQY
d_gene: TRBD1; v_gene: TRBV19; CDR3aa: ASSLGQGAVEQY
d_gene: -; v_gene: TRBV10-2; CDR3aa: ASRNWGLDEKLF
d_gene: -; v_gene: TRBV7-9; CDR3aa: ASSKPGERGSEQY
d_gene: -; v_gene: TRBV21-1; CDR3aa: ASPWSSEGNPRRTEAF
d_gene: -; v_gene: TRBV27; CDR3aa: ASSFGRAWGYT
d_gene: -; v_gene: TRBV5-5; CDR3aa: ASSFHALLGNTIY
d_gene: TRBD1; v_gene: TRBV28; CDR3aa: ASRPGQGALVEQY
d_gene: TRBD1; v_gene: TRBV28; CDR3aa: ASSTGDVNEKLF
d_gene: TRBD1; v_gene: TRBV10-1; CDR3aa: ASSVGQGKVDTQY
d_gene: TRBD1; v_gene: TRBV6-6; CDR3aa: ASSLYRGRFATNEKLF
d_gene: -; v_gene: TRBV2; CDR3aa: ASRRTRTEAF
d_gene: -; v_gene: TRBV11-2; CDR3aa: ASSLGPGGTEAF